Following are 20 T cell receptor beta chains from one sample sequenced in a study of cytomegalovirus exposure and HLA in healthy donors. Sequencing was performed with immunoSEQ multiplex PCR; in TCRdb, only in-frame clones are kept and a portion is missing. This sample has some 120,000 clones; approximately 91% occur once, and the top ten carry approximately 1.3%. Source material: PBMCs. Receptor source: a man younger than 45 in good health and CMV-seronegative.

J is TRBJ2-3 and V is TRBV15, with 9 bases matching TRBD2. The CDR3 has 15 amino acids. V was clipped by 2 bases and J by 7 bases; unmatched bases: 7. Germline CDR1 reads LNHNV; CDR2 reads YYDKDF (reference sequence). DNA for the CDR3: TGTGCCACCAGCAGACGCGGGACTAGCTATTATACGCAGTATTTT. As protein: CATSRRGTSYYTQYF.

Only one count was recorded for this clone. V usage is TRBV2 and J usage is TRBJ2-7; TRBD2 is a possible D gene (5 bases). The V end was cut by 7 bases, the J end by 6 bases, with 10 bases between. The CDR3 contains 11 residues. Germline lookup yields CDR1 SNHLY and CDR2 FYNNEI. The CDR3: CASTTGSEQYF. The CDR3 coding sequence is TGTGCCAGCACCACGGGAAGCGAGCAGTACTTC.

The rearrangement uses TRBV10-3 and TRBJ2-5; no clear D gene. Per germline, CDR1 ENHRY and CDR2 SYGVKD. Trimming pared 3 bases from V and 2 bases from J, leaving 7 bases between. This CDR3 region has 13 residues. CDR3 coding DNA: TGTGCCATCAGTGAAGAGGTTCAAGAGACCCAGTACTTC. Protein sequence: CAISEEVQETQYF.

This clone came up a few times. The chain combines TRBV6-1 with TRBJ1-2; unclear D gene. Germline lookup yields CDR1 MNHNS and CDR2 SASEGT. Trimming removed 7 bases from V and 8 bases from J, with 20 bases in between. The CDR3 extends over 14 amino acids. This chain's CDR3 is CASTQTIRVGGYTF. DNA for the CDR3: TGTGCCAGCACTCAAACTATTCGGGTCGGCGGCTACACCTTC.

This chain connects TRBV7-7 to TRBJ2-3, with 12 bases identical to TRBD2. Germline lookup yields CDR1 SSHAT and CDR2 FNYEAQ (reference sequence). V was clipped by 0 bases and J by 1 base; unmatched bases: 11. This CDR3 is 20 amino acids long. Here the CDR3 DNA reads TGTGCCAGCAGCTTAGCCTTACGACTAGCGGGAGCTCGTGGCACAGATACGCAGTATTTT. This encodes CASSLALRLAGARGTDTQYF.

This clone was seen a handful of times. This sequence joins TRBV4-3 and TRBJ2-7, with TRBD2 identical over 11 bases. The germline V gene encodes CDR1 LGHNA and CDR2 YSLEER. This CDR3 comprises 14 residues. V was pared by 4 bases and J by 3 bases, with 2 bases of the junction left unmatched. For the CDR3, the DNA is TGCGCCAGCAGCCCGGGACTAGCGGACTACGAGCAGTACTTC. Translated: CASSPGLADYEQYF.

The CDR3: CASSYLAGETDTQYF. Written as DNA, the CDR3 is TGTGCCAGCAGTTACCTAGCGGGAGAGACAGATACGCAGTATTTT. J is TRBJ2-3 and V is TRBV6-6; 10 bases are shared with TRBD2. Germline V gives CDR1 MNHNY, CDR2 SVGAGI (reference sequence). J was trimmed by 3 bases and V by 2 bases; bases with no gene match: 2. CDR3 length: 15 amino acids.

As DNA, the CDR3 is TGCGCCAGCAGTGGGGGGACTAGCGGGGTCTACAATGAGCAGTTCTTC. It encodes CASSGGTSGVYNEQFF. V is TRBV10-2 and J is TRBJ2-1; 13 bases line up with TRBD2. Germline V gene data show CDR1 as WSHSY and CDR2 as SAAADI. This CDR3 contains 16 residues. V shed 4 bases and J 3 bases; nucleotides not matched to a gene: 3.

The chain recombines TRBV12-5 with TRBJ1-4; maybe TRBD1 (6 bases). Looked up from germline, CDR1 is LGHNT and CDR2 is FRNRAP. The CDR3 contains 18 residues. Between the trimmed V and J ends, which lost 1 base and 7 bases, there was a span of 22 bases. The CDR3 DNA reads TGTGCTAGTGGTTTGGGAATAACCGGGACATCGATGGGTGAAAAACTGTTTTTT. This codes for CASGLGITGTSMGEKLFF.

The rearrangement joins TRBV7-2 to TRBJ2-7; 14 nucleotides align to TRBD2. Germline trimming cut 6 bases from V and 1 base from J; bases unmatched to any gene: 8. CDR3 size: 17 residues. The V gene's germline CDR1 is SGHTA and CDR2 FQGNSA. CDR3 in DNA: TGTGCCAGCAGGAGGCGGACTAGCGGGAGGCTTTCCTACGAGCAGTACTTC. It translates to CASRRRTSGRLSYEQYF.

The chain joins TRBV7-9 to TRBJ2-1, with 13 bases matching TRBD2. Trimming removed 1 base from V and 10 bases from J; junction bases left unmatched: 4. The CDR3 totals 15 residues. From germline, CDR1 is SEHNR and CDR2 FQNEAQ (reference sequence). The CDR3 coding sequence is TGTGCCAGCAGCTTAGTACTAGCGGGAGGGCTGGAGCAGTTCTTC. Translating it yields CASSLVLAGGLEQFF.

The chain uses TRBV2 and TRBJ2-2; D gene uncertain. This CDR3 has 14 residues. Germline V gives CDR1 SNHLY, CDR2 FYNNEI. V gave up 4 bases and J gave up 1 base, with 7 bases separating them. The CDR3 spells CASSVPKNTGELFF. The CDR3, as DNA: TGTGCCAGCAGTGTCCCAAAGAACACCGGGGAGCTGTTTTTT.

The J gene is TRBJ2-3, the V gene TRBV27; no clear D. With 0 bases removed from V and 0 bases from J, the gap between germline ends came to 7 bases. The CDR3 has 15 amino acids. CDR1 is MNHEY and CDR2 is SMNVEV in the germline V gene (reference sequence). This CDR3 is CASSLSLGSTDTQYF. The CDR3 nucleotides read TGTGCCAGCAGTTTATCCCTCGGGAGCACAGATACGCAGTATTTT.

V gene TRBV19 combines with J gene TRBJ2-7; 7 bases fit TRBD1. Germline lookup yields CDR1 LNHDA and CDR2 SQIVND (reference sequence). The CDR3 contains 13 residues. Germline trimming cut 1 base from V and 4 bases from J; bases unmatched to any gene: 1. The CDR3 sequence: CASSIGRGYEQYF. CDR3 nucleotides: TGTGCCAGTAGTATAGGCAGGGGGTACGAGCAGTACTTC.

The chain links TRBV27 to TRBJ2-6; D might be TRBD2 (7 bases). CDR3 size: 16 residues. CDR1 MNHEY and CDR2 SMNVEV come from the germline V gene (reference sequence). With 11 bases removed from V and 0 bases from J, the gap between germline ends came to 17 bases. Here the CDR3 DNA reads TGTGCCTCGGGGGGCAGCCGATTCTCTGGGGCCAACGTCCTGACTTTC. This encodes CASGGSRFSGANVLTF.

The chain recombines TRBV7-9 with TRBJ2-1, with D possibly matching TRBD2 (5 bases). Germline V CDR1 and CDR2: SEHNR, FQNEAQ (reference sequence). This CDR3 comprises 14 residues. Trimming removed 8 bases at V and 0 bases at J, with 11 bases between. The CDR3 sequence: CASEDFSSYNEQFF. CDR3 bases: TGTGCCAGCGAGGACTTTAGCTCCTACAATGAGCAGTTCTTC. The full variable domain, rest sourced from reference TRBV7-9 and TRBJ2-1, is DTGVSQNPRHKITKRGQNVTFRCDPISEHNRLYWYRQTLGQGPEFLTYFQNEAQLEKSRLLSDRFSAERPKGSFSTLEIQRTEQGDSAMYLCASEDFSSYNEQFFGPGTRLTVL.

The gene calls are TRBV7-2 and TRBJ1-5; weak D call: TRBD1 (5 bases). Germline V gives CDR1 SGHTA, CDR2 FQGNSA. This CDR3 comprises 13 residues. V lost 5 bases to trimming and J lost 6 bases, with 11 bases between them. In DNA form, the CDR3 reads TGTGCCAGCAGCGCCACCAGGGTTCAGCCCCAGCATTTT. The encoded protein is CASSATRVQPQHF. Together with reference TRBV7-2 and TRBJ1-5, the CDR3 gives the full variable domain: GAGVSQSPSNKVTEKGKDVELRCDPISGHTALYWYRQSLGQGLEFLIYFQGNSAPDKSGLPSDRFSAERTGGSVSTLTIQRTQQEDSAVYLCASSATRVQPQHFGDGTRLSIL.

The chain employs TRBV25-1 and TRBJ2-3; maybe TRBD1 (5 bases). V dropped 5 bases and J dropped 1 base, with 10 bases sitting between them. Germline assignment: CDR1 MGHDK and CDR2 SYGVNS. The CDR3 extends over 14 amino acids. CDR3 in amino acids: CASSRGGGTDTQYF. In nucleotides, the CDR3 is TGTGCCAGCAGTAGGGGTGGCGGCACAGATACGCAGTATTTT.

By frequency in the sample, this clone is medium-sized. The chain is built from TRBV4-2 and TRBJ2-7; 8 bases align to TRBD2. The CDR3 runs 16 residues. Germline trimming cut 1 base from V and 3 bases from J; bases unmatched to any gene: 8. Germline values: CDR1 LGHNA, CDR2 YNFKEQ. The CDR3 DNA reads TGTGCCAGCAGCCAAGGAGGAGCGGGAGAGAGCTACGAGCAGTACTTC. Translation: CASSQGGAGESYEQYF.

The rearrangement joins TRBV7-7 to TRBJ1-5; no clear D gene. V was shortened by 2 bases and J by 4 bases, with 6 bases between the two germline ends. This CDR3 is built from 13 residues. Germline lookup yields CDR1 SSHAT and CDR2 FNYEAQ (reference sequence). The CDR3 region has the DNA TGTGCCAGCAGCTTATCTGAGAATCAGCCCCAGCATTTT. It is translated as CASSLSENQPQHF.